Each of the 27 T cell receptor beta chains below was sequenced from the same sample in a study of cytomegalovirus exposure and HLA in healthy donors. The assay was immunoSEQ multiplex PCR, and TCRdb's table has in-frame clones only and misses some. The sample consists of around 120,000 clones, 80% to 90% of them appearing once. Material for sequencing was PBMCs. These receptors were collected from a man aged 18 to 35 in good health and CMV-seropositive.

This CDR3 is CSATGTGSIGQYF. In nucleotides, the CDR3 is TGCAGCGCGACCGGGACAGGGTCTATCGGGCAGTACTTC. The chain is built from TRBV29-1 and TRBJ2-7; 9 bases agree with TRBD1. The V gene end was trimmed by 7 bases and the J gene end by 9 bases; junction bases not matched to a gene: 13. Germline CDR1 is SQVTM and CDR2 is ANQGSEA. The CDR3 loop spans 13 amino acids.

The chain carries TRBV12-2 and TRBJ1-5; TRBD1 was called by the table and not checked on the DNA. TRBV12-2 is a pseudogene. The CDR3 extends over 18 amino acids. The CDR3 DNA reads TGTGCAAGTCGCTTAGGGGACAGGGGAGTCGGGAGCAATCAGCCCCAGCATTTT. Translated, it gives CASRLGDRGVGSNQPQHF.

The rearrangement joins TRBV5-4 to TRBJ1-5, with a weak D call TRBD1 (5 bases). The V gene's germline CDR1 is SGHNT and CDR2 YYREEE (reference sequence). The CDR3 covers 15 residues. V was trimmed by 7 bases and J by 0 bases, leaving 14 bases between them. The CDR3 reads CASSVGPYSNQPQHF. The CDR3 DNA follows: TGTGCCAGCTCCGTGGGGCCTTATAGCAATCAGCCCCAGCATTTT.

The chain couples TRBV7-8 to TRBJ1-5; D unclear. The CDR3 contains 15 residues. The V and J ends lost 6 bases and 4 bases respectively, with 16 bases between them. CDR1 SGHVS and CDR2 FQNEAQ come from the germline V gene. The CDR3 spells CASSLSPGVNQPQHF. The CDR3 DNA reads as TGTGCCAGCAGTCTTTCCCCAGGTGTTAATCAGCCCCAGCATTTT.

The V gene is TRBV19, the J gene TRBJ2-7; weak D call: TRBD1 (6 bases). V shed 3 bases and J shed 2 bases, with 8 bases lying between them. CDR1 is LNHDA, CDR2 SQIVND, per germline (reference sequence). CDR3 size: 13 residues. The CDR3 loop is CASSIGDTYEQYF. The CDR3 region has the DNA TGTGCCAGTAGTATTGGGGACACCTACGAGCAGTACTTC.

The chain links TRBV19 to TRBJ2-1; 13 bases agree with TRBD2. The CDR3 consists of 16 residues. V trimming: 3 bases; J trimming: 4 bases; junction bases outside the gene matches: 3. Germline lookup yields CDR1 LNHDA and CDR2 SQIVND (reference sequence). The CDR3 sequence is CASSMGLAGMYNEQFF. CDR3 coding DNA: TGTGCCAGTAGTATGGGACTAGCGGGGATGTACAATGAGCAGTTCTTC.

The J gene is TRBJ2-5, the V gene TRBV7-9; D unclear. The last part of the DNA fits TRBJ2-7 better; the J call may be wrong. This CDR3 region has 14 residues. CDR1 SEHNR and CDR2 FQNEAQ come from the germline V gene (reference sequence). The CDR3 loop reads CASSSFQAPYEQYF. The DNA for the CDR3 is TGTGCCAGCAGCTCTTTCCAGGCCCCCTACGAGCAGTACTTC.

This clone appeared a single time. The chain employs TRBV6-1 and TRBJ1-6; D unresolved. The germline V gene has CDR1 MNHNS and CDR2 SASEGT. The CDR3 covers 14 residues. V lost 4 bases to trimming and J lost 7 bases, with 11 bases between them. The CDR3 spells CASSVEVRNSPLHF. DNA for the CDR3: TGTGCCAGCAGTGTGGAGGTTCGGAATTCACCCCTCCACTTT.

The genes are TRBV2 and TRBJ2-3; 9 nucleotides line up with TRBD2. The CDR3 has 17 amino acids. CDR1 is SNHLY, CDR2 FYNNEI, per germline. V lost 8 bases and J lost 0; bases outside the gene matches: 12. CDR3 nucleotide sequence: TGTGCCAGCCGGTTGGAAGTTGCGGGGGGGAGCACAGATACGCAGTATTTT. Amino acid sequence: CASRLEVAGGSTDTQYF.

The V gene is TRBV6-1, the J gene TRBJ1-2; possibly TRBD1 for D (6 bases). The CDR3 spans 14 residues. Germline V lookup: CDR1 MNHNS, CDR2 SASEGT. The V gene lost 10 bases and the J gene lost 5 bases, with 20 bases spanning the gap. CDR3 sequence reads: CAIESLQGSYGYTF. The CDR3 bases are TGTGCCATCGAAAGCCTACAGGGCTCTTATGGCTACACCTTC.

This clone was picked up a small number of times. The chain employs TRBV4-2 and TRBJ1-3; TRBD1 is a possible D gene (6 bases). This CDR3 has 15 residues. V shed 1 base and J shed 7 bases, with 14 bases lying between them. Germline values: CDR1 LGHNA, CDR2 YNFKEQ. The CDR3 loop reads CASSQVSRRGNTIYF. For the CDR3, the DNA is TGTGCCAGCAGCCAAGTTTCGCGCAGGGGCAACACCATATATTTT.

This clone was observed once. The junction and the germline gene differ at one end; a read error may be behind it. The rearrangement uses TRBV4-3 and TRBJ1-6; D is perhaps TRBD1 (6 bases). Germline V gene data show CDR1 as LGHNA and CDR2 as YSLEER. The CDR3 loop spans 17 amino acids. CDR3 region: CASSQEGGAGYSSPLHF. CDR3 bases: TGCGCCAGCAGCCAAGAGGGGGGGGCAGGGTATAGTTCACCCCTCCACTTT.

The chain uses TRBV4-2 and TRBJ1-1, with unresolved D. The CDR3 spans 13 residues. Trimming pared 1 base from V and 4 bases from J, leaving 7 bases between. Germline V CDR1 and CDR2: LGHNA, YNFKEQ. Here the CDR3 DNA reads TGTGCCAGCAGCCAAGTCGAGCGCACTGAAGCTTTCTTT. Amino acid sequence: CASSQVERTEAFF.

The genes are TRBV6-5 and TRBJ1-5; D is unresolved. The germline V and J ends were trimmed by 0 bases and 1 base, with 7 bases remaining between them. There are 15 residues in the CDR3. Germline values: CDR1 MNHEY, CDR2 SVGAGI. The CDR3 spells CASSYSRGSNQPQHF. The CDR3 nucleotides read TGTGCCAGCAGTTACTCGAGAGGGAGCAATCAGCCCCAGCATTTT.

The chain employs TRBV2 and TRBJ2-7; D may be TRBD1 (6 bases). Per the germline V gene, CDR1 is SNHLY and CDR2 is FYNNEI. This CDR3 has 13 residues. Trimming took 7 bases from V and 1 from J, leaving 11 bases between them. The CDR3 loop reads CASNRVGSYEQYF. The CDR3 nucleotides read TGTGCCAGCAACAGGGTTGGGTCCTACGAGCAGTACTTC.

The chain is built from TRBV4-3 and TRBJ2-7; possible D gene TRBD2, 6 bases. In germline, CDR1 is LGHNA, CDR2 YSLEER. The CDR3 has 17 residues. V lost 0 bases, J lost 3 bases, and 18 bases lay in between. DNA for the CDR3: TGCGCCAGCAGCCAAGATAGGTCGGGACTGGAAGTCTACGAGCAGTACTTC. It encodes CASSQDRSGLEVYEQYF.

The rearrangement links TRBV10-3 to TRBJ1-2; TRBD1 matches at 8 bases. Germline V CDR1 and CDR2: ENHRY, SYGVKD. This CDR3 region has 13 residues. V shed 5 bases, J shed 6 bases, and the junction held 5 bases outside the gene matches. The CDR3 region is CAISRTGRDGYTF. The DNA of the CDR3 is TGTGCCATCAGTAGGACAGGGCGTGATGGCTACACCTTC.

This chain links TRBV27 with TRBJ2-5, with TRBD1 matching 7 bases. After removal of 5 bases from V and 2 bases from J, the junction contained 5 bases not matched to a gene. Germline values: CDR1 MNHEY, CDR2 SMNVEV (reference sequence). The CDR3 sequence is 14 residues long. CDR3 sequence: CASSRRTGQETQYF. CDR3 nucleotides: TGTGCCAGCAGTCGAAGGACAGGACAAGAGACCCAGTACTTC.

The genes are TRBV7-9 and TRBJ1-4, with D possibly matching TRBD1 (6 bases). Trimming pared 5 bases from V and 8 bases from J, leaving 18 bases between. Germline V lookup: CDR1 SEHNR, CDR2 FQNEAQ (reference sequence). CDR3 length: 15 residues. In nucleotides, the CDR3 is TGTGCCAGCAGCCTCCCGGGCGGGGGCTTGGAAAAACTGTTTTTT. This codes for CASSLPGGGLEKLFF.

This clone was picked up one time. This chain uses TRBV5-1 with TRBJ1-5, with a tentative D call TRBD1 (6 bases). The CDR3 spans 15 residues. Trimming removed 4 bases from V and 4 bases from J, with 15 bases in between. Germline V gives CDR1 SGHRS, CDR2 YFSETQ. The CDR3 bases are TGCGCCAGCAGCCCCCTCGGCAGGGGTAATCAGCCCCAGCATTTT. Translation: CASSPLGRGNQPQHF.

The V gene is TRBV21-1, the J gene TRBJ1-5; the table gives TRBD1 as D, unverified against the DNA. TRBV21-1 is labeled a pseudogene. This CDR3 region has 13 residues. Here the CDR3 reads CASSSGGKKPQHF. As DNA, the CDR3 is TGTGCCAGCAGCTCAGGGGGAAAGAAGCCCCAGCATTTT.

The genes are TRBV10-1 and TRBJ2-7; 8 bases map to TRBD1. The CDR3 has 13 amino acids. V lost 8 bases to trimming and J lost 0 bases; unmatched junction nucleotides: 3. CDR1 and CDR2 (germline): WNHNN, SYGVQD (reference sequence). The CDR3: CASGGQGSYEQYF. The CDR3 DNA reads TGCGCCAGCGGCGGACAGGGCTCCTACGAGCAGTACTTC.

The rearrangement links TRBV6-5 to TRBJ1-2, with TRBD1 matching over 7 bases. Germline CDR1 MNHEY, CDR2 SVGAGI. V shed 6 bases, J shed 8 bases, and the junction held 9 bases outside the gene matches. CDR3 length equals 13 residues. CDR3 in amino acids: CASRRDSLEGYTF. CDR3 nucleotides: TGTGCCAGCAGGCGGGACAGCTTGGAGGGCTACACCTTC.

This clone was seen only once. The chain carries TRBV6-5 and TRBJ1-5, with unresolved D. Germline lookup yields CDR1 MNHEY and CDR2 SVGAGI. This CDR3 is built from 12 residues. Trimming removed 5 bases at V and 6 bases at J, with 8 bases between. The CDR3 DNA sequence: TGTGCCAGCAGTAGCGGGAGTCAGCCCCAGCATTTT. This encodes CASSSGSQPQHF.

This chain links TRBV4-3 with TRBJ2-3, with 7 bases aligning to TRBD1. The CDR3 consists of 14 residues. Germline V gives CDR1 LGHNA, CDR2 YSLEER. V was pared by 5 bases and J by 2 bases, with 4 bases of the junction left unmatched. The CDR3 nucleotides read TGCGCCAGCAGCATTGACAGGGCCACAGATACGCAGTATTTT. Its translation is CASSIDRATDTQYF.

This chain joins TRBV7-7 and TRBJ1-1; D remains ambiguous. The CDR3 runs to 13 residues. V was shortened by 5 bases and J by 4 bases, with 11 bases between the two germline ends. The V gene's germline CDR1 is SSHAT and CDR2 FNYEAQ (reference sequence). CDR3 nucleotides: TGTGCCAGCAGCCTCTCAGTCAGCACTGAAGCTTTCTTT. This codes for CASSLSVSTEAFF.

The chain links TRBV30 to TRBJ1-3, with D perhaps TRBD1 (6 bases). Trimming shortened V by 5 bases and J by 0 bases, and 14 bases separated the two germline ends. Germline V lookup: CDR1 GTSNPN, CDR2 SVGIG (reference sequence). The CDR3 consists of 15 residues. CDR3 nucleotide sequence: TGTGCCTGGGCCAACCCAGGGGACTCTGGAAACACCATATATTTT. It encodes CAWANPGDSGNTIYF.